Listed below are T cell receptor beta chains from one sample, sequenced in a study of cytomegalovirus exposure and HLA in healthy donors. TCRdb's table, derived via immunoSEQ multiplex PCR, lists solely in-frame clones and lacks some. The sample has approximately 74,000 clones, around 58% seen once; the top ten hold over 5.5%. The sequenced material came from PBMCs. The receptors were gathered from a man aged 25 to 40 in good health and CMV-seropositive. CDR3s include the opening cysteine and the closing phenylalanine or tryptophan. Fields, in order: V gene, clone size, J gene, D gene, CDR3 protein, CDR3 DNA. A D gene is named only where the DNA matches it firmly. A clone size is listed for some rows: how often the clone was seen (once, few, many), or a class if it is expanded.

V: TRBV5-1; size: NA; J: TRBJ1-3; D: TRBD1; CDR3: CASSLEGTGSGNTIYF; DNA: TGCGCCAGCAGCCTTGAAGGGACAGGGTCTGGAAACACCATATATTTT
V: TRBV25-1; size: NA; J: TRBJ1-1; D: NA; CDR3: CASSDPGKGDTEAFF; DNA: TGTGCCAGCAGTGACCCAGGGAAAGGGGACACTGAAGCTTTCTTT
V: TRBV11-3; size: once; J: TRBJ2-7; D: NA; CDR3: CASSPVGAGYEQYF; DNA: TGTGCCAGCAGCCCTGTCGGGGCGGGGTACGAGCAGTACTTC
V: TRBV7-2; size: NA; J: TRBJ2-1; D: NA; CDR3: CASSLTVYNEQFF; DNA: TGTGCCAGCAGCTTAACGGTCTACAATGAGCAGTTCTTC
V: TRBV14; size: NA; J: TRBJ2-3; D: TRBD2; CDR3: CASSRAGTDTQYF; DNA: TGTGCCAGCAGCCGAGCGGGAACAGATACGCAGTATTTT
V: TRBV28; size: NA; J: TRBJ2-7; D: NA; CDR3: CASSLPGPYEQYF; DNA: TGTGCCAGCAGTTTGCCGGGTCCCTACGAGCAGTACTTC
V: TRBV28; size: few; J: TRBJ1-1; D: NA; CDR3: CASSFQGRGDTEAFF; DNA: TGTGCCAGCAGTTTTCAGGGGCGCGGAGACACTGAAGCTTTCTTT
V: TRBV27; size: NA; J: TRBJ2-1; D: NA; CDR3: CASSLGAFNEQFF; DNA: TGTGCCAGCAGTTTGGGGGCCTTCAATGAGCAGTTCTTC
V: TRBV5-5; size: NA; J: TRBJ2-7; D: NA; CDR3: CASSLEGGAAYF; DNA: TGTGCCAGCAGCTTGGAGGGCGGGGCCGCTTACTTC
V: TRBV5-1; size: NA; J: TRBJ2-1; D: TRBD2; CDR3: CASGLRGGNNEQFF; DNA: TGCGCCAGCGGCCTGCGGGGGGGAAACAATGAGCAGTTCTTC
V: TRBV6-5; size: NA; J: TRBJ1-2; D: NA; CDR3: CASSLGHNYGYTF; DNA: TGTGCCAGCAGTTTGGGCCATAACTATGGCTACACCTTC
V: TRBV6-4; size: NA; J: TRBJ2-1; D: TRBD1; CDR3: CASTVGQDLLAVGSEQFF; DNA: TGTGCCAGCACCGTGGGACAGGACTTACTAGCCGTTGGGTCAGAGCAGTTCTTC
V: TRBV19; size: NA; J: TRBJ2-7; D: NA; CDR3: CASSIWAGREQYF; DNA: TGTGCCAGTAGTATATGGGCAGGGCGGGAGCAGTACTTC
V: TRBV28; size: medium-sized; J: TRBJ2-7; D: NA; CDR3: CASSLLDAYEQYF; DNA: TGTGCCAGCAGTTTACTAGACGCCTACGAGCAGTACTTC
V: TRBV6-4; size: NA; J: TRBJ2-7; D: TRBD1; CDR3: CASSESGTGAYEQYF; DNA: TGTGCCAGCAGTGAATCCGGGACAGGGGCCTACGAGCAGTACTTC
V: TRBV7-6; size: NA; J: TRBJ1-1; D: NA; CDR3: CASSLAWGKGAEAFF; DNA: TGTGCCAGCAGCTTAGCCTGGGGCAAAGGCGCTGAAGCTTTCTTT
V: TRBV5-1; size: NA; J: TRBJ2-2; D: NA; CDR3: CASSTENTGELFF; DNA: TGCGCCAGCAGCACAGAGAACACCGGGGAGCTGTTTTTT
V: TRBV5-4; size: NA; J: TRBJ2-1; D: TRBD1; CDR3: CASSETGAYNEQFF; DNA: TGTGCCAGTTCGGAGACAGGGGCATACAATGAGCAGTTCTTC
V: TRBV4-2; size: NA; J: TRBJ2-3; D: NA; CDR3: CASSQESSGGPDTQYF; DNA: TGTGCCAGCAGCCAAGAATCCAGCGGAGGCCCCGATACGCAGTATTTT
V: TRBV7-6; size: NA; J: TRBJ2-7; D: NA; CDR3: CASSLPQDKRYF; DNA: TGTGCCAGCAGCTTACCCCAGGACAAGCGGTACTTC
V: TRBV4-3; size: NA; J: TRBJ2-1; D: NA; CDR3: CASSQFTGEGNEQFF; DNA: TGCGCCAGCAGCCAATTTACGGGAGAAGGGAATGAGCAGTTCTTC
V: TRBV2; size: NA; J: TRBJ1-5; D: NA; CDR3: CASRGGWGSNQPQHF; DNA: TGTGCCAGCAGAGGCGGGTGGGGTAGCAATCAGCCCCAGCATTTT
V: TRBV5-1; size: NA; J: TRBJ1-2; D: NA; CDR3: CASSLYTPSEGYTF; DNA: TGCGCCAGCAGCTTGTATACCCCCTCTGAGGGCTACACCTTC
V: TRBV7-3; size: once; J: TRBJ2-2; D: TRBD2; CDR3: CASSQPGTSPRSELFF; DNA: TGTGCCAGCAGCCAACCAGGGACTAGCCCCCGAAGTGAGCTGTTTTTT
V: TRBV19; size: once; J: TRBJ2-2; D: TRBD2; CDR3: CASRRLAGANTGELFF; DNA: TGTGCCAGTAGGAGACTAGCGGGGGCGAACACCGGGGAGCTGTTTTTT
V: TRBV7-9; size: NA; J: TRBJ2-2; D: NA; CDR3: CASSLRDSPGGELFF; DNA: TGTGCCAGCAGCTTACGTGACTCCCCGGGCGGGGAGCTGTTTTTT
V: TRBV27; size: NA; J: TRBJ2-7; D: TRBD2; CDR3: CASSPLGGGSYEQYF; DNA: TGTGCCAGCAGTCCACTGGGGGGGGGCTCCTACGAGCAGTACTTC
V: TRBV28; size: NA; J: TRBJ2-5; D: TRBD2; CDR3: CASSLGLAGGLGETQYF; DNA: TGTGCCAGCAGTTTAGGGCTAGCGGGAGGGCTGGGCGAGACCCAGTACTTC
V: TRBV29-1; size: NA; J: TRBJ1-1; D: NA; CDR3: CSAGLQALTEAFF; DNA: TGTAGCGCTGGTCTCCAAGCGCTGACTGAAGCTTTCTTT
V: TRBV27; size: NA; J: TRBJ2-7; D: NA; CDR3: CASPRVWSYEQYF; DNA: TGTGCCAGTCCGCGGGTGTGGTCCTACGAGCAGTACTTC
V: TRBV27; size: few; J: TRBJ2-2; D: TRBD2; CDR3: CASIGGVSGELFF; DNA: TGTGCCAGCATTGGGGGGGTATCCGGGGAGCTGTTTTTT
V: TRBV19; size: NA; J: TRBJ1-4; D: TRBD1; CDR3: CASSIGGQATNEKLFF; DNA: TGTGCCAGTAGTATAGGTGGACAGGCAACTAATGAAAAACTGTTTTTT
V: TRBV12-5; size: once; J: TRBJ1-2; D: NA; CDR3: CASGLAGIGGYTF; DNA: TGTGCTAGTGGTTTGGCAGGGATCGGTGGCTACACCTTC
V: TRBV7-2; size: NA; J: TRBJ1-1; D: NA; CDR3: CASSLFQYTEAFF; DNA: TGTGCCAGCAGCTTATTTCAGTACACTGAAGCTTTCTTT
V: TRBV27; size: NA; J: TRBJ1-2; D: NA; CDR3: CASSLRQSYGYTF; DNA: TGTGCCAGCAGTTTGCGGCAGAGCTATGGCTACACCTTC
V: TRBV14; size: NA; J: TRBJ2-3; D: NA; CDR3: CASSLGSTDTQYF; DNA: TGTGCCAGCAGCCTCGGGAGCACAGATACGCAGTATTTT
V: TRBV5-4; size: NA; J: TRBJ2-1; D: NA; CDR3: CASSLGGETYNEQFF; DNA: TGTGCCAGCAGCTTGGGGGGGGAAACCTACAATGAGCAGTTCTTC
V: TRBV6-8; size: few; J: TRBJ1-2; D: NA; CDR3: CASKGVYGYTF; DNA: TGTGCCAGCAAAGGGGTCTATGGCTACACCTTC
V: TRBV29-1; size: NA; J: TRBJ2-7; D: NA; CDR3: CSVLSGNSYEQYF; DNA: TGCAGCGTTTTGAGCGGAAACTCCTACGAGCAGTACTTC
V: TRBV6-5; size: NA; J: TRBJ2-7; D: TRBD2; CDR3: CASSYSTSGRAAEQYF; DNA: TGTGCCAGCAGTTACTCGACTAGCGGGAGGGCCGCCGAGCAGTACTTC
V: TRBV19; size: NA; J: TRBJ1-3; D: TRBD1; CDR3: CASRRTGVESGNTIYF; DNA: TGTGCCAGTAGGAGGACAGGGGTAGAATCTGGAAACACCATATATTTT
V: TRBV27; size: few; J: TRBJ1-1; D: NA; CDR3: CASRTTQDGSMNTEAFF; DNA: TGTGCCAGCAGGACTACGCAGGACGGTTCTATGAACACTGAAGCTTTCTTT
V: TRBV5-8; size: few; J: TRBJ2-5; D: TRBD2; CDR3: CASSLRTGGPETQYF; DNA: TGTGCCAGCAGCTTGCGGACGGGAGGGCCGGAGACCCAGTACTTC
V: TRBV6-4; size: NA; J: TRBJ2-1; D: NA; CDR3: CASSDSEVNEQFF; DNA: TGTGCCAGCAGTGACTCCGAGGTCAATGAGCAGTTCTTC
V: TRBV28; size: NA; J: TRBJ1-2; D: TRBD1; CDR3: CASSEAGTGVLAGYTF; DNA: TGTGCCAGCAGTGAAGCCGGGACAGGGGTCCTGGCTGGCTACACCTTC
V: TRBV5-4; size: NA; J: TRBJ2-5; D: NA; CDR3: CASALGRGTETQYF; DNA: TGTGCCAGCGCTTTGGGCAGGGGTACAGAGACCCAGTACTTC
V: TRBV7-6; size: NA; J: TRBJ2-5; D: NA; CDR3: CASSLQASGNQETQYF; DNA: TGTGCCAGCAGCTTACAAGCCTCAGGAAACCAAGAGACCCAGTACTTC
V: TRBV4-1; size: few; J: TRBJ2-1; D: TRBD1; CDR3: CASSRDRGRVF; DNA: TGCGCCAGCAGCCGGGACAGGGGGCGGGTCTTC
V: TRBV28; size: few; J: TRBJ2-5; D: NA; CDR3: CASSPRGGRGQETQYF; DNA: TGTGCCAGCAGTCCTAGGGGGGGTAGGGGCCAAGAGACCCAGTACTTC
V: TRBV7-9; size: once; J: TRBJ2-7; D: TRBD1; CDR3: CASSLAGGQGRSYEQYF; DNA: TGTGCCAGCAGCTTAGCGGGGGGACAGGGCCGTTCCTACGAGCAGTACTTC
V: TRBV7-9; size: NA; J: TRBJ1-2; D: NA; CDR3: CSSSGPHGGYTF; DNA: TGTTCCAGCAGCGGGCCCCATGGTGGCTACACCTTC
V: TRBV5-4; size: NA; J: TRBJ2-3; D: NA; CDR3: CASSLGAGESTDTQYF; DNA: TGTGCCAGCAGCTTAGGGGCAGGGGAAAGCACAGATACGCAGTATTTT
V: TRBV4-1; size: NA; J: TRBJ1-2; D: NA; CDR3: CASSLTMTDYGYTF; DNA: TGCGCCAGCAGCCTTACGATGACAGACTATGGCTACACCTTC